Detailed here is one T cell receptor beta chain. Its antigen is unidentified. The data were produced by immunoSEQ multiplex PCR, yet TCRdb's version contains in-frame clones alone and is incomplete. The sample includes 150,000 to 200,000 clones, more than 80% of them seen just once. This record comes from a study of T cell responses to AZD1222 COVID-19 vaccine. Findings and limits, study-wide: Rises in breadth and depth of Spike-specific TCRs came after two AZD1222 doses.

CDR3 length: 16 amino acids. The germline gives CDR1 LNHNV, CDR2 YYDKDF (reference sequence). The V segment lost 2 bases and the J segment 2 bases; nucleotides outside the gene matches: 5. The receptor was isolated from an adult in good health. Sequenced here: peripheral blood, sampled on day 0 of AZD1222 vaccination. The chain is built from TRBV15 and TRBJ1-2; 10 bases match TRBD1. CDR3 nucleotide sequence: TGTGCCACCAGCAGACCTGGGACAGGGGCAAACTATGGCTACACCTTC. As protein: CATSRPGTGANYGYTF.